One and the same sample provided the 14 T cell receptor beta chains below, sequenced in a study of blood T cell repertoires in COVID-19. Using immunoSEQ multiplex PCR, the repertoire was profiled, and TCRdb retains in-frame clones only, with some absent. This repertoire shows 150,000 to 200,000 clones, 88% found once; its top ten account for more than 8.5%. The sequenced sample was PBMCs or T cells enriched from blood (not recorded which). The receptors shown here come from a woman between 18 and 29 years old who had recovered from COVID-19.

The CDR3 reads CASSIDHYEQYF. CDR3 in DNA: TGTGCCAGTAGTATAGACCACTACGAGCAGTACTTC. The V gene is TRBV19, the J gene TRBJ2-7; no firm D call. In germline, CDR1 is LNHDA, CDR2 SQIVND (reference sequence). Trimming removed 0 bases at V and 3 bases at J, with 3 bases between. This CDR3 is 12 amino acids long. The entire variable domain, with the rest obtained from reference TRBV19 and TRBJ2-7, is as follows: DGGITQSPKYLFRKEGQNVTLSCEQNLNHDAMYWYRQDPGQGLRLIYYSQIVNDFQKGDIAEGYSVSREKKESFPLTVTSAQKNPTAFYLCASSIDHYEQYFGPGTRLTVT.

CDR3 nucleotides: TGTGCCAGCAGCCAATCATCCACGCCACTATCAGGAAACACCATATATTTT. The encoded protein is CASSQSSTPLSGNTIYF. The V and J genes are TRBV4-2 and TRBJ1-3, with unresolved D. CDR3 length: 17 amino acids. CDR1 and CDR2 from the germline V gene are LGHNA and YNFKEQ. Trimming removed 2 bases from V and 4 bases from J, with 18 bases in between.

The chain carries TRBV30 and TRBJ1-1; weak D call: TRBD1 (5 bases). Per germline, CDR1 GTSNPN and CDR2 SVGIG (reference sequence). The V and J ends lost 3 bases and 6 bases respectively, with 17 bases between them. The CDR3 covers 14 residues. The CDR3 nucleotides read TGTGCCTGGAGCGACCGGGGGGAAGTCTCTGAAGCTTTCTTT. This sequence encodes CAWSDRGEVSEAFF.

CDR3 sequence: CASSEDRFEAFF. The CDR3 DNA sequence: TGTGCCAGCAGTGAAGACAGATTTGAAGCTTTCTTT. The V and J genes are TRBV2 and TRBJ1-1; D unresolved. Germline CDR1 reads SNHLY; CDR2 reads FYNNEI. The CDR3 consists of 12 residues. The V end lost 1 base, the J end lost 7 bases, and 7 bases lay between the germline ends.

CDR3 sequence reads: CASSQESSGKPATQYF. CDR3 coding DNA: TGCGCCAGCAGCCAAGAGAGTAGCGGGAAGCCAGCCACGCAGTATTTT. This chain connects TRBV4-1 to TRBJ2-3, with 8 bases that match TRBD2. The CDR3 extends over 16 amino acids. The germline CDR1 and CDR2 sequences are MGHRA and YSYEKL. The V and J ends lost 0 bases and 9 bases, in that order; junction bases with no gene match: 11.

The rearrangement joins TRBV7-9 to TRBJ1-2; TRBD1 aligns across 9 bases. Germline V gives CDR1 SEHNR, CDR2 FQNEAQ (reference sequence). Trimming at V came to 7 bases and at J to 0 bases, leaving 15 bases not matched to a gene. There are 18 residues in the CDR3. The CDR3 region is CASTWAGQGSIANYGYTF. CDR3 DNA: TGTGCCAGCACCTGGGCGGGACAGGGTTCCATCGCTAACTATGGCTACACCTTC.

The chain employs TRBV7-9 and TRBJ2-5, with unresolved D. Per germline, CDR1 SEHNR and CDR2 FQNEAQ (reference sequence). V shed 2 bases and J shed 5 bases, with 3 bases lying between them. This CDR3 contains 11 residues. The CDR3 region is CASSLYETQYF. Here the CDR3 DNA reads TGTGCCAGCAGCTTATATGAGACCCAGTACTTC. Full variable domain (missing parts from reference TRBV7-9 and TRBJ2-5): DTGVSQNPRHKITKRGQNVTFRCDPISEHNRLYWYRQTLGQGPEFLTYFQNEAQLEKSRLLSDRFSAERPKGSFSTLEIQRTEQGDSAMYLCASSLYETQYFGPGTRLLVL.

The chain links TRBV14 to TRBJ2-1; TRBD2 agrees at 7 bases. CDR1 is SGHDN and CDR2 is FVKESK in the germline V gene. CDR3 length equals 16 residues. The trim removed 0 bases at V and 5 bases at J, leaving 7 bases unmatched. CDR3 nucleotide sequence: TGTGCCAGCAGCCAAGATGTGGCTAGCGGAGACAATGAGCAGTTCTTC. It translates to CASSQDVASGDNEQFF.

The J gene is TRBJ1-5, the V gene TRBV30; 7 positions match TRBD1. The CDR3 runs to 18 residues. Germline assignment: CDR1 GTSNPN and CDR2 SVGIG (reference sequence). With V trimmed by 6 bases and J by 0 bases, 17 bases remained unmatched. CDR3 sequence: CACGTPDRAPYSNQPQHF. CDR3 sequence (DNA): TGTGCCTGCGGAACCCCTGACAGGGCCCCCTATAGCAATCAGCCCCAGCATTTT. The variable domain in full, with the rest retrieved from reference TRBV30 and TRBJ1-5, is SQTIHQWPATLVQPVGSPLSLECTVEGTSNPNLYWYRQAAGRGLQLLFYSVGIGQISSEVPQNLSASRPQDRQFILSSKKLLLSDSGFYLCACGTPDRAPYSNQPQHFGDGTRLSIL.

The gene calls are TRBV9 and TRBJ2-7; D is unresolved. The germline V gene encodes CDR1 SGDLS and CDR2 YYNGEE. Trimming left V 4 bases short and J 3 bases short, with 14 bases between. This CDR3 contains 14 residues. CDR3 nucleotides: TGTGCCAGCAGCCCTTTTGGAGAAATCTACGAGCAGTACTTC. This encodes CASSPFGEIYEQYF. Complete variable domain (other parts from reference TRBV9 and TRBJ2-7): DSGVTQTPKHLITATGQRVTLRCSPRSGDLSVYWYQQSLDQGLQFLIQYYNGEERAKGNILERFSAQQFPDLHSELNLSSLELGDSALYFCASSPFGEIYEQYFGPGTRLTVT.

The V and J genes are TRBV30 and TRBJ1-1; TRBD1 aligns across 7 bases. Trimming removed 3 bases from V and 0 bases from J; junction bases left unmatched: 4. The CDR3 loop spans 14 amino acids. Germline V gene data show CDR1 as GTSNPN and CDR2 as SVGIG (reference sequence). CDR3: CAWRATGVNTEAFF. In DNA, the CDR3 is TGTGCCTGGAGGGCAACAGGGGTGAACACTGAAGCTTTCTTT.

This chain joins TRBV28 and TRBJ1-1; D perhaps matches TRBD1 (5 bases). Trimming pared 4 bases from V and 3 bases from J, leaving 12 bases between. Per the germline V gene, CDR1 is MDHEN and CDR2 is SYDVKM. CDR3 length: 14 amino acids. The CDR3 protein is CASSSPWGDTEAFF. In nucleotides, the CDR3 is TGTGCCAGCAGTTCCCCGTGGGGCGACACTGAAGCTTTCTTT.

This clone was seen a few times. The genes are TRBV10-2 and TRBJ1-2; D not resolved. Germline lookup yields CDR1 WSHSY and CDR2 SAAADI. The CDR3 covers 12 residues. Trimming took off 5 bases at V and 6 bases at J, with 10 bases between the two ends. CDR3 region: CASSIGRDGYTF. CDR3 in DNA: TGCGCCAGCAGTATAGGGCGGGATGGCTACACCTTC.

The chain uses TRBV11-2 and TRBJ2-7; 7 nucleotides line up with TRBD2. CDR3 length: 16 residues. V gave up 1 base and J gave up 3 bases; unmatched junction bases: 9. Germline V gives CDR1 SGHAT, CDR2 FQNNGV. The CDR3 loop is CASSLGTPSGLYEQYF. CDR3 DNA: TGTGCCAGCAGCTTAGGCACGCCTAGCGGACTCTACGAGCAGTACTTC.